This T cell receptor beta chain is from a study of cytomegalovirus exposure and HLA in healthy donors (dated by TCRdb to the late 2010s). About the study as a whole: An earlier analysis of 587 of the donors reported 276 Gb of sequence data and roughly 120 million unique TCR beta sequences obtained from around 170 million T cells. An early release covering about 600 HLA-typed donors comprised about 300 gigabases of sequencing data and some 79 million unique TCR sequences. Of the roughly 420 genotyped donors, approximately 81% were placed in the genetic ancestry cluster associated with self-reported Caucasian donors. The study aimed to test whether signatures of past pathogen exposure could be identified by cataloging public T cell receptors. Using immunosequencing, the study profiled T cell repertoires from 500 to 800 subjects and related those repertoires to cytomegalovirus serostatus. Along with the roughly 670-subject first cohort, a separate validation cohort of over a hundred different subjects was used. To predict cytomegalovirus infection status, the study brought together high-throughput TCR immunosequencing, statistical association of individual TCRs with disease status, and machine learning. To study patterns of TCR occurrence, a later analysis re-analyzed previously published TCR beta repertoires from hundreds of donors and added high-resolution HLA genotyping. Rather than using new phenotypic data, the later analysis identified candidate immune exposures from TCR beta sequences and from how often those sequences occurred across donors. An earlier analysis of about 600 of the donors used high-throughput TCR beta sequencing to judge whether each TCR beta V gene segment behaved as functional or pseudogenic. Alongside the repertoire data, information on donor age, sex, ethnicity and CMV serostatus was compiled. A later genetic analysis used genome-wide SNP genotypes for about 55% of the 666 donors, treating that subset as a discovery cohort. Every repertoire in the discovery cohort had been generated on one and the same sequencing platform. Both class I and class II loci were covered by HLA typing, at four-digit resolution. Typing coverage differed by locus: A, B, C, DRB1 and DQB1 were typed in roughly 629-630 donors, DQA1 in about 560, DPA1 in roughly 590, and DPB1 in around 490. Because of strong linkage in the cohort, 5 or 6 DR-DQ haplotypes were treated as single units for association and clustering. Across 398 genotyped donors of the cohort, an average of about 240,000 unique TCR beta nucleotide sequences per donor were sequenced, and approximately 17% of those sequences were non-productive.

Library preparation was by the immunoSEQ multiplex PCR assay. A mixture of 60 forward primers for TCR Vbeta segments and 13 reverse primers for TCR Jbeta segments was used in the multiplex PCR. The CDR3 region of rearranged TCR beta genes was amplified from genomic DNA by a multiplex PCR assay. The Illumina HiSeq System was used to sequence the amplified TCR beta libraries as 87-base-pair reads. The original methods were these. Across the 600 to 700 repertoires, a later analysis counted 60 million to 90 million unique TCR beta chains, some 11 million of which were shared by at least two donors. A nearest-neighbor algorithm error-corrected the raw reads and collapsed the reads into unique sequences, merging closely related sequences to remove PCR and sequencing errors. To assign V, D and J gene segments, CDR3 sequences were aligned to IMGT reference sequences. For a sequence to be retained, a match of at least six nucleotides to both a V gene segment and a J gene segment was required. A rearrangement was called productive if the CDR3 had no stop codons and remained in frame with V and J, and every other rearrangement was called non-productive. CDR3 was defined according to IMGT convention as the region running from the second conserved V-encoded cysteine to the conserved J-encoded phenylalanine. In an earlier analysis of some 550 of the donors, sequences lacking an unambiguous match to a single V gene segment were excluded. An earlier analysis of 550 to 650 of the donors classified V segments as functional when productive rearrangements were above 56.7% and as segregating when the standard deviation between donors was above 5%. A statistical classification framework was built to diagnose cytomegalovirus status from the catalog of TCR beta chain sequences. In a later analysis, V and J genes were assigned by comparing TCR nucleotide sequences against IMGT/GENE-DB human TR gene sequences. Using the TCRdist pipeline, a later analysis assigned CDR3 sequences along with most-parsimonious VDJ recombination scenarios. A later analysis defined each TCR beta chain by its CDR3 amino acid sequence plus V-gene family, and excluded reads lacking a unique V-gene family. As a way to deal with suspected cross-contamination and a sequencing artifact, a later analysis dropped 640 or so nucleotide sequences that were highly shared and had low generation probability. In a later analysis, a clonal expansion index for each public chain was calculated from normalized within-repertoire ranks of inferred template counts. In a later analysis, generation probabilities were computed with a VDJ recombination model fitted to out-of-frame rearrangements, and the resulting probabilities were checked against IGoR. In a later analysis, TCR-TCR, TCR-HLA and TCR-CMV co-occurrence was scored with hypergeometric tests, and a repertoire-size bias correction was applied to TCR pairs. To estimate false discovery rates, a later analysis permuted the HLA or CMV assignments 20 times. In a later analysis, co-occurring TCRs were grouped with DBSCAN, and TCRdist sequence similarity was added when clustering was performed within HLA-allele-positive subsets. Co-occurrence clustering excluded repertoires with fewer than 30,000 or more than 120,000 public chains, plus five with anomalous nucleotide sharing. TCRdb retrieved this table from immuneACCESS and kept in-frame rearrangements only. Not all clones are present; in checked studies, unresolved V genes account for under half, and no reason is known for the remainder. V and J calls and clone size are copied from that table; D and trimming were computed from the DNA. This sample has about 190,000 clones in its table, and about three quarters of those were observed once. Over 2% of the sample comes from the top ten.

Note on this clone: Its antigen remains unidentified. No per-base quality is available; no much larger clone lies one base away.

The cohort was made up of about 610 healthy bone marrow donors. Cohort members were all nominally healthy when sampled, although unrecorded immune exposures were likely present. The donor was CMV seropositive and was included in the group of 300 or so seropositive cohort members. Every donor gave a peripheral blood sample, and the peripheral blood mononuclear cells from that sample were used for TCR beta sequencing. Genomic DNA was extracted from the blood cell samples with the Qiagen DNeasy Blood Extraction Kit. Findings and caveats that apply to the study as a whole: Because counts were too low, about 15 rarely observed V segments, including chromosome 9 orphons, were left out of the earlier analysis of over 550 of the donors. Because some donors lacked HLA typing at each locus, the association tests relied only on the typed subset. Broadly in line with IMGT annotations, most TCR beta V segments showed up in productive rearrangements about 87% or about 30% of the time in an earlier analysis of several hundred of the donors. In a later genetic analysis, fewer N-insertions in productive TCRs were reported among donors in an Asian-associated ancestry cluster than the roughly 700-donor mean. The authors suggested that the approach could potentially be generalized to other disease states and immunological phenotypes. In vitro tests confirmed that a few of the cytomegalovirus-associated TCR beta chains recognize cytomegalovirus antigens. For the cohort, immune exposure information was limited to CMV serostatus. A later analysis reported that several top co-occurrence clusters appeared linked to parvovirus B19, influenza, CMV and Epstein-Barr virus. In the study, some 160 TCR beta chains were listed as associated with cytomegalovirus. A further reported finding was that TCR beta sequences accurately predicted the HLA-A and HLA-B alleles for most subjects in the first cohort. A group of highly shared sequence variants was considered likely to be a technical artifact of the sequencing pipeline. In a later genetic analysis, a missense DCLRE1C variant was associated with V-gene and J-gene trimming of TCR beta chains, and the association was replicated in an independent cohort. When HLA alleles, especially DR and DQ, strongly co-occurred, TCR associations were difficult to assign to individual alleles. In this cohort, only TCR beta chains were sequenced, and detectable features were limited by the absence of alpha or paired-chain data. Most CMV-associated TCR beta chains appeared to be HLA-restricted in a later analysis, and the HLA associations seemed to be driven largely by CMV exposure. The classifier was reported to diagnose cytomegalovirus status with high specificity and sensitivity in both the original and validation cohorts. Across donors, most TCR sequences were observed very rarely, whereas some public TCRs were present in many individuals. Presence/absence analyses assumed roughly uniform sequencing depth across donors, an assumption that may not hold. A later analysis associated 16,951 TCR beta sequences with specific HLA alleles at a false discovery rate of 0.05. Correlated functional status among segregating V segments might be attributable to linkage disequilibrium, but an unknown experimental factor could not be ruled out. In a later analysis, HLA-associated TCR beta chains showed more clonal expansion and lower generation probabilities than non-associated chains that were equally common. In a later analysis, TCR association rates were found to vary across HLA loci, with the most associated TCRs seen for DRB1 alleles and the fewest for HLA-C alleles.

This sequence was found in a woman aged 25 to 39 in good health and CMV-seropositive. The specimen sequenced was PBMCs.

CDR3 region: CASNGGTGSHQETQYF. Here is the DNA: TGTGCCAGCAACGGAGGGACAGGGAGCCACCAAGAGACCCAGTACTTC. The chain is made from TRBV28 and TRBJ2-5, and TRBD1 matches 9 of the central bases. There are 16 amino acids in the CDR3, from cysteine to phenylalanine inclusive. Of all the DNA, just the CDR3 is kept, 48 bases in frame from base 1. The V end gives up 7 bases and the J end 0 bases, leaving 9 bases in the junction not matched to a gene. Looking up the germline V gene yields CDR1 MDHEN and CDR2 SYDVKM.